This record concerns one TCR beta chain sequence. Antigen unknown. V lost 3 bases and J lost 2; bases outside the gene matches: 3. CDR1 is LNHDA and CDR2 is SQIVND in the germline V gene (reference sequence). The CDR3 runs 15 residues. Donors counted as nominally healthy when sampled, yet unrecorded immune exposures were likely. This entry belongs to a study of cytomegalovirus exposure and HLA in healthy donors. Study-wide points: Researchers reported in a later analysis that a missense DCLRE1C variant was tied to TCR beta V- and J-gene trimming.

The PCR had 60 Vbeta and 13 Jbeta primers. TCRdb's table, derived via immunoSEQ multiplex PCR, lists solely in-frame clones and lacks some. This table holds 100,000 to 150,000 clones, 65% to 80% found once. V gene TRBV19 combines with J gene TRBJ1-3; 8 positions agree with TRBD1. Sequenced: PBMCs. The clonotype was recovered from a woman aged 18 to 35 in good health and CMV-seronegative. The CDR3 spells CASSMRTGTGNTIYF. The DNA of the CDR3 is TGTGCCAGTAGTATGAGGACAGGGACTGGAAACACCATATATTTT.